Listed here are 31 T cell receptor beta chains from one sample, sequenced in a study of beta chain features in type 1 diabetes. Overall study results and limits: Shortening of TCRB CDR3s, moderate but significant, appeared in all four CD4+ subsets of Type 1 diabetes patients.

What was sequenced were expressed TCRB transcripts, since all of the isolated RNA had been reverse transcribed. Sequencing was performed with immunoSEQ multiplex PCR; in TCRdb, only in-frame clones are kept and a portion is missing. The repertoire holds 130,000 or so clones, with over 15% as singletons. No antigens are known for them. Sequences were obtained from central memory CD4+ T cells from blood. The receptors here all came from a man aged 25 to 40 with type 1 diabetes.

This clone was detected many times. The chain couples TRBV7-8 to TRBJ2-7; D is uncertain. Germline V lookup: CDR1 SGHVS, CDR2 FQNEAQ. This CDR3 is 13 amino acids long. V shed 2 bases and J shed 0 bases, with 5 bases lying between them. CDR3 region: CASSLRVSYEQYF. The CDR3 region has the DNA TGTGCCAGCAGCTTACGAGTCTCCTACGAGCAGTACTTC. Filled out from reference TRBV7-8 and TRBJ2-7, the complete variable domain reads GAGVSQSPRYKVAKRGQDVALRCDPISGHVSLFWYQQALGQGPEFLTYFQNEAQLDKSGLPSDRFFAERPEGSVSTLKIQRTQQEDSAVYLCASSLRVSYEQYFGPGTRLTVT.

V usage is TRBV29-1 and J usage is TRBJ1-2; 10 bases fit TRBD1. Germline-derived CDR1 and CDR2 are SQVTM and ANQGSEA. Trimming took 3 bases from V and 6 from J; bases not matched to a gene: 4. The CDR3 extends over 13 amino acids. CDR3 region: CSVEGTGAHGYTF. The CDR3 DNA reads as TGCAGCGTTGAGGGGACAGGGGCGCATGGCTACACCTTC.

This clone appeared a few times. The V and J genes are TRBV6-6 and TRBJ2-1; tentatively, D is TRBD2 (5 bases). V lost 0 bases and J lost 10, with 7 bases in between. CDR3 length: 12 amino acids. Germline values: CDR1 MNHNY, CDR2 SVGAGI (reference sequence). CDR3 nucleotide sequence: TGTGCCAGCAGTTACTCGGAGGCAGAGCAGTTCTTC. It encodes CASSYSEAEQFF.

The rearrangement uses TRBV5-6 and TRBJ1-1, with D tentatively TRBD1 (5 bases). Trimming took 4 bases from V and 3 from J, leaving 13 bases between them. Germline-derived CDR1 and CDR2 are SGHDT and YYEEEE. The CDR3 contains 14 residues. The CDR3 nucleotides are TGTGCCAGCAGCAAACAGGATTGGGACACTGAAGCTTTCTTT. It is translated as CASSKQDWDTEAFF.

V usage is TRBV4-3 and J usage is TRBJ1-1, with unresolved D. Per germline, CDR1 LGHNA and CDR2 YSLEER. CDR3 length equals 13 residues. The V gene lost 2 bases and the J gene lost 2 bases, with 6 bases spanning the gap. CDR3 amino acids: CASSQTINTEAFF. CDR3 DNA: TGCGCCAGCAGCCAAACCATTAACACTGAAGCTTTCTTT.

The rearrangement links TRBV28 to TRBJ2-7; possible D gene TRBD1, 6 bases. Germline CDR1 is MDHEN and CDR2 is SYDVKM. The CDR3 loop spans 16 amino acids. V dropped 0 bases and J dropped 0 bases, with 12 bases sitting between them. CDR3 amino acids: CASSLWGTQSSYEQYF. Here the CDR3 DNA reads TGTGCCAGCAGTTTATGGGGGACACAGAGCTCCTACGAGCAGTACTTC.

V gene TRBV5-6 combines with J gene TRBJ2-5; D is possibly TRBD1 (6 bases). Looked up from germline, CDR1 is SGHDT and CDR2 is YYEEEE. V was trimmed by 6 bases and J by 5 bases, leaving 23 bases between them. CDR3 size: 16 residues. The CDR3, as DNA: TGTGCCAGCACCCTTGGGGGCTCAGGGATCTCGGAGACCCAGTACTTC. As protein: CASTLGGSGISETQYF.

The V call is TRBV25-1, the J call TRBJ1-6; D not certain. V dropped 5 bases and J dropped 7 bases, with 12 bases sitting between them. The CDR3 spans 14 residues. Germline V gene lookup returns CDR1 MGHDK and CDR2 SYGVNS. CDR3 nucleotide sequence: TGTGCCAGCAGTTCTCGGACTAAGAATTCACCCCTCCACTTT. Residues: CASSSRTKNSPLHF. The variable domain in full, completed from reference TRBV25-1 and TRBJ1-6, reads EADIYQTPRYLVIGTGKKITLECSQTMGHDKMYWYQQDPGMELHLIHYSYGVNSTEKGDLSSESTVSRIRTEHFPLTLESARPSHTSQYLCASSSRTKNSPLHFGNGTRLTVT.

This clone was observed a handful of times. This sequence joins TRBV29-1 and TRBJ2-1, with TRBD2 identical over 11 bases. The germline V gene has CDR1 SQVTM and CDR2 ANQGSEA. The J segment lost 6 bases and the V segment lost 7 bases, leaving 11 bases of the junction unmatched. CDR3 length: 15 residues. CDR3 bases: TGCAGCGGTGACCCCCCTAGCGGGGGGAGCAATGAGCAGTTCTTC. Protein: CSGDPPSGGSNEQFF.

By share, this clone counts as medium-sized. This chain links TRBV20-1 with TRBJ2-1; tentative D call: TRBD2 (5 bases). The CDR3 length is 11 residues. Germline V CDR1 and CDR2: DFQATT, SNEGSKA (reference sequence). V was trimmed by 1 base and J by 7 bases, leaving 5 bases between them. CDR3 nucleotides: TGCAGTGCTAGAGGGAGGAATGAGCAGTTCTTC. This sequence encodes CSARGRNEQFF.

This clone was counted a few times. V usage is TRBV5-1 and J usage is TRBJ1-3; the D is unclear. Germline V gene data show CDR1 as SGHRS and CDR2 as YFSETQ. This CDR3 contains 16 residues. Trimming took off 1 base at V and 0 bases at J, with 11 bases between the two ends. The CDR3 region is CASSLSQSTSGNTIYF. In nucleotides, the CDR3 is TGCGCCAGCAGCTTGTCACAGTCCACCTCTGGAAACACCATATATTTT. Variable domain in full (rest from reference TRBV5-1 and TRBJ1-3): KAGVTQTPRYLIKTRGQQVTLSCSPISGHRSVSWYQQTPGQGLQFLFEYFSETQRNKGNFPGRFSGRQFSNSRSEMNVSTLELGDSALYLCASSLSQSTSGNTIYFGEGSWLTVV.

The V gene is TRBV7-2, the J gene TRBJ2-7, with unresolved D. The germline gives CDR1 SGHTA, CDR2 FQGNSA. Trimming stripped 1 base from V and 0 bases from J, with 10 bases between. The CDR3 extends over 15 amino acids. The CDR3 protein is CASSLEGISSYEQYF. The CDR3, as DNA: TGTGCCAGCAGCTTAGAAGGGATTAGCTCCTACGAGCAGTACTTC. Variable domain in full (rest from reference TRBV7-2 and TRBJ2-7): GAGVSQSPSNKVTEKGKDVELRCDPISGHTALYWYRQSLGQGLEFLIYFQGNSAPDKSGLPSDRFSAERTGGSVSTLTIQRTQQEDSAVYLCASSLEGISSYEQYFGPGTRLTVT.

There are a few counts of this clone. This rearrangement joins TRBV5-4 to TRBJ1-2; D unresolved. This CDR3 spans 12 amino acids. V lost 1 base, J lost 6 bases, and 7 bases lay in between. CDR1 SGHNT and CDR2 YYREEE come from the germline V gene (reference sequence). Here the CDR3 reads CASSLYPNGYTF. The CDR3 DNA is TGTGCCAGCAGCTTGTACCCCAATGGCTACACCTTC.

On this clone: This sample includes further DNA sequences coding for the same CDR3. This chain joins TRBV7-2 and TRBJ2-5; maybe TRBD2 (6 bases). Trimming shortened V by 5 bases and J by 1 base, and 11 bases separated the two germline ends. The CDR3 runs 14 residues. Germline V CDR1 and CDR2: SGHTA, FQGNSA. Here the CDR3 reads CASSPRDFQETQYF. The CDR3 nucleotides read TGTGCCAGCAGCCCCCGGGACTTCCAAGAGACCCAGTACTTC.

This clone was counted between two and nine times. The V gene is TRBV7-9, the J gene TRBJ2-7; D unresolved. This CDR3 comprises 14 residues. Germline CDR1 reads SEHNR; CDR2 reads FQNEAQ (reference sequence). The V end was cut by 0 bases, the J end by 5 bases, with 11 bases between. CDR3 loop: CASSLAGSTNEQYF. Here the CDR3 DNA reads TGTGCCAGCAGCTTAGCTGGGTCCACGAACGAGCAGTACTTC.

This clone has only a few counts. The chain joins TRBV15 to TRBJ2-6; TRBD1 might be the D (5 bases). The V gene's germline CDR1 is LNHNV and CDR2 YYDKDF (reference sequence). CDR3 length: 17 residues. Trimming stripped 5 bases from V and 0 bases from J, with 14 bases between. In DNA form, the CDR3 reads TGTGCCACCAGCTTGCAGGGCCCCCACTCTGGGGCCAACGTCCTGACTTTC. Its protein product is CATSLQGPHSGANVLTF.

The rearrangement uses TRBV7-2 and TRBJ2-4, with TRBD1 matching 11 bases. CDR3 length: 17 amino acids. CDR1 and CDR2 (germline): SGHTA, FQGNSA. Losses at the gene ends were 0 bases for V and 5 bases for J; bases not matched to a gene: 6. The CDR3 region is CASSLAMGQGVENIQYF. CDR3 sequence (DNA): TGTGCCAGCAGCTTAGCCATGGGACAGGGGGTCGAAAACATTCAGTACTTC.

This chain joins TRBV7-2 and TRBJ2-3; tentatively, D is TRBD1 (5 bases). CDR1 is SGHTA, CDR2 FQGNSA, per germline. The V end lost 3 bases, the J end lost 2 bases, and 15 bases lay between the germline ends. The CDR3 sequence is 16 residues long. CDR3: CASSFGATTTTDTQYF. The CDR3 region has the DNA TGTGCCAGCAGCTTTGGGGCCACTACTACCACAGATACGCAGTATTTT.

This clone has only a few counts. V is TRBV29-1 and J is TRBJ2-7; 7 bases match TRBD1. The CDR3 spans 13 residues. Germline V lookup: CDR1 SQVTM, CDR2 ANQGSEA. After removal of 3 bases from V and 4 bases from J, the junction contained 6 bases not matched to a gene. For the CDR3, the DNA is TGCAGCGTTGATGGAGGACAGGATTACGAGCAGTACTTC. It specifies CSVDGGQDYEQYF.

The chain combines TRBV25-1 with TRBJ2-2, with D uncertain. Germline CDR1 is MGHDK and CDR2 is SYGVNS. The V end lost 5 bases, the J end lost 6 bases, and 13 bases lay between the germline ends. This CDR3 comprises 14 residues. CDR3 residues: CASSLNEESGELFF. The CDR3 DNA reads as TGTGCCAGCAGTTTAAACGAGGAATCCGGGGAGCTGTTTTTT.

This clone has more than one count but fewer than ten. The chain combines TRBV7-2 with TRBJ2-1; no firm D call. From germline, CDR1 is SGHTA and CDR2 FQGNSA. This CDR3 region has 11 residues. Trimming stripped 2 bases from V and 8 bases from J, with 4 bases between. CDR3 coding DNA: TGTGCCAGCAGCTTATCGCATGAGCAGTTCTTC. This translates into CASSLSHEQFF.

This clone has just a few counts. The rearrangement joins TRBV19 to TRBJ1-1, with D possibly being TRBD1 (6 bases). CDR1 is LNHDA, CDR2 SQIVND, per germline (reference sequence). V gave up 1 base and J gave up 5 bases, with 14 bases separating them. This CDR3 spans 15 amino acids. The DNA of the CDR3 is TGTGCCAGTAGTATAGGCAGGGGAAAAGATACTGAAGCTTTCTTT. Translating gives CASSIGRGKDTEAFF.

This clone was found many times. This chain connects TRBV29-1 to TRBJ1-2, with a weak D call TRBD1 (6 bases). V dropped 4 bases and J dropped 3 bases, with 12 bases sitting between them. The length of the CDR3 is 13 residues. From germline, CDR1 is SQVTM and CDR2 ANQGSEA. The CDR3: CSVGAGEDYGYTF. The CDR3 DNA reads as TGCAGCGTTGGGGCAGGGGAGGACTATGGCTACACCTTC.

The genes are TRBV5-1 and TRBJ2-1; possible D gene TRBD2, 6 bases. The CDR3 has 15 amino acids. V lost 4 bases and J lost 0, with 11 bases in between. The germline V gene encodes CDR1 SGHRS and CDR2 YFSETQ. CDR3 protein: CASSLDGSSYNEQFF. The CDR3 coding sequence is TGCGCCAGCAGCCTCGACGGGAGCTCCTACAATGAGCAGTTCTTC.

The CDR3 bases are TGTGCCAGCAGCTTAGCTGGGTCGAGAGATACGCAGTATTTT. Protein: CASSLAGSRDTQYF. The chain uses TRBV7-2 and TRBJ2-3, with D unclear. The CDR3 covers 14 residues. Germline V gene sequence: CDR1 SGHTA, CDR2 FQGNSA. Trimming removed 0 bases at V and 5 bases at J, with 9 bases between.

This clone was observed a handful of times. The chain is built from TRBV18 and TRBJ1-1; a weak D match, TRBD1 (5 bases). The CDR3 runs 15 residues. Trimming pared 3 bases from V and 3 bases from J, leaving 14 bases between. Germline CDR1 is KGHSH and CDR2 is LQKENI. Written as DNA, the CDR3 is TGTGCCAGCTCACCGGGCCTACTGGGGGACACTGAAGCTTTCTTT. Translated, it gives CASSPGLLGDTEAFF.

The V gene is TRBV14, the J gene TRBJ2-7, with TRBD1 matching over 8 bases. The V segment lost 3 bases and the J segment 1 base; nucleotides outside the gene matches: 11. Germline V CDR1 and CDR2: SGHDN, FVKESK. The CDR3 covers 17 residues. This CDR3 is CASSHQRGTGISYEQYF. The CDR3 DNA reads as TGTGCCAGCAGCCACCAACGGGGGACAGGAATATCCTACGAGCAGTACTTC. Complete variable domain (other parts from reference TRBV14 and TRBJ2-7): EAGVTQFPSHSVIEKGQTVTLRCDPISGHDNLYWYRRVMGKEIKFLLHFVKESKQDESGMPNNRFLAERTGGTYSTLKVQPAELEDSGVYFCASSHQRGTGISYEQYFGPGTRLTVT.

This clone was seen only a few times. The chain uses TRBV7-9 and TRBJ2-6, with D hard to call. The CDR3 has 14 amino acids. V was cut by 6 bases and J by 0 bases, with 6 bases left in between. Germline lookup yields CDR1 SEHNR and CDR2 FQNEAQ (reference sequence). CDR3 loop: CASSTTSGANVLTF. CDR3 in DNA: TGTGCCAGCAGTACAACCTCTGGGGCCAACGTCCTGACTTTC.

This clone was seen repeatedly, ten times or more. The chain has TRBV4-3 and TRBJ1-6, with D possibly TRBD1 on 5 matching bases. V was trimmed by 4 bases and J by 9 bases, leaving 13 bases between them. The CDR3 length is 14 residues. Germline lookup yields CDR1 LGHNA and CDR2 YSLEER. The CDR3: CASSLAQESSPLHF. CDR3 DNA: TGCGCCAGCAGCCTGGCACAGGAATCTTCACCCCTCCACTTT.

This sequence joins TRBV7-2 and TRBJ2-7; D might be TRBD2 (6 bases). V was pared by 4 bases and J by 5 bases, with 15 bases between. Germline V lookup: CDR1 SGHTA, CDR2 FQGNSA. The CDR3 is 14 residues long. The CDR3 sequence: CASSSWGDADEQYF. In DNA form, the CDR3 reads TGTGCCAGCAGCTCCTGGGGGGACGCAGACGAGCAGTACTTC. Complete variable domain (other parts from reference TRBV7-2 and TRBJ2-7): GAGVSQSPSNKVTEKGKDVELRCDPISGHTALYWYRQSLGQGLEFLIYFQGNSAPDKSGLPSDRFSAERTGGSVSTLTIQRTQQEDSAVYLCASSSWGDADEQYFGPGTRLTVT.

This clone appeared a few times. The chain employs TRBV19 and TRBJ1-2; 7 bases align to TRBD1. The trim removed 3 bases at V and 4 bases at J, leaving 5 bases unmatched. Germline assignment: CDR1 LNHDA and CDR2 SQIVND (reference sequence). This CDR3 has 14 residues. The CDR3 protein is CASSMDRILYGYTF. The CDR3 nucleotides are TGTGCCAGTAGTATGGACAGGATCCTCTATGGCTACACCTTC.